The TCR beta chain described here comes from a study of PD-L1 blockade in urothelial cancer. Study-level background: Of prior chemotherapy regimens, patients had received between 0 and 3. Counts from blood samples showed a median of approximately 150,000 T cells.

The patients had locally advanced or metastatic urothelial carcinoma. Findings of the study overall: Stronger expansion of tumor-associated clones in blood at 3 weeks distinguished durable-benefit patients.

Details on this clone: Its target is not known.

The CDR3 totals 14 residues. CDR1 and CDR2 from the germline V gene are SGHNT and YYREEE (reference sequence). V lost 4 bases to trimming and J lost 5 bases; unmatched junction nucleotides: 3. The table came from immunoSEQ multiplex PCR; TCRdb's copy has only in-frame clones and leaves some out. This table has approximately 80,000 clones, roughly 87% appearing once. The starting material was PBMCs, obtained around atezolizumab (anti-PD-L1) treatment. This receptor was obtained from a man between 65 and 80 years old with urothelial cancer. The genes are TRBV5-4 and TRBJ1-4; 9 bases agree with TRBD1. The CDR3 here is CASSPDRGNEKLFF. The CDR3 coding sequence is TGTGCCAGCAGCCCGGACAGGGGAAATGAAAAACTGTTTTTT.